This TCR beta chain came from a study of blood T cell repertoires in COVID-19. Overall study context: Whether acute or convalescent, the COVID-19 samples came from the United States, Italy and Spain. Nucleic acid was either cDNA or gDNA, and it came from T cells, B-cell-depleted T cells, or PBMCs.

This clone has only one observation. Per the authors' pipeline: Using reference gene primer amplification, nucleated cell counts were estimated. TCRdb's table, derived via immunoSEQ multiplex PCR, lists solely in-frame clones and lacks some. Clone size and the V and J calls come from that table; the DNA yielded D and trimming. The table shows 65,000 to 95,000 clones, with roughly 89% occurring only once. The germline gives CDR1 KGHSH, CDR2 LQKENI. Trimming removed 8 bases from V and 0 bases from J, with 8 bases in between. This CDR3 comprises 12 residues. The chain has TRBV18 and TRBJ2-7, with a tentative D call TRBD2 (5 bases). Specimen: peripheral blood. The receptor's source is a man aged 25-40 years with acute or convalescent COVID-19. This chain's CDR3 is CASRGDSYEQYF. The CDR3 nucleotides are TGTGCCAGCCGGGGAGACTCCTACGAGCAGTACTTC.